This T cell receptor beta chain is from a study of cytomegalovirus exposure and HLA in healthy donors. Primers included in the PCR were 60 Vbeta and 13 Jbeta primers. Clones were sequenced by immunoSEQ multiplex PCR, and TCRdb holds only the in-frame ones, with some missing. The data contain 110,000 to 150,000 clones, 75% of them singletons. The CDR3 extends over 14 amino acids. V was shortened by 4 bases and J by 0 bases, with 8 bases between the two germline ends. CDR1 is LNHDA and CDR2 is SQIVND in the germline V gene (reference sequence). Study outcomes and limitations: Later analysis identified several of the most significant clusters that appeared linked to common viral pathogens. There was a cluster of highly shared sequence variants that was likely a sequencing artifact. Earlier analysis found most TCR beta V segments productive about 90% or about 30% of the time.

On this clone: What it binds is not known.

What was sequenced was PBMCs. This rearrangement joins TRBV19 to TRBJ2-3; unclear D gene. The sequence was obtained from a man aged 25 to 40 in good health and CMV-seronegative. The CDR3 region is CASSNLPSTDTQYF. In nucleotides, the CDR3 is TGTGCCAGTAGTAACCTACCTAGCACAGATACGCAGTATTTT.